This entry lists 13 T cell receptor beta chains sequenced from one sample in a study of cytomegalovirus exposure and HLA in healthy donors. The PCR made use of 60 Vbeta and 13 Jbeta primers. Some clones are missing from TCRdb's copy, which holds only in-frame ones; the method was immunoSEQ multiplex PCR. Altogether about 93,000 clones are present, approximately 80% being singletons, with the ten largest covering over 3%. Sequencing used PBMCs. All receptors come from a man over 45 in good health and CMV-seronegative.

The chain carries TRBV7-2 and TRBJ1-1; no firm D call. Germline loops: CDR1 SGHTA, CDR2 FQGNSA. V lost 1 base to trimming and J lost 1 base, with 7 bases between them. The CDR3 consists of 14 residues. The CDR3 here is CASSLGPENTEAFF. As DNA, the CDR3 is TGTGCCAGCAGCTTAGGCCCAGAGAACACTGAAGCTTTCTTT.

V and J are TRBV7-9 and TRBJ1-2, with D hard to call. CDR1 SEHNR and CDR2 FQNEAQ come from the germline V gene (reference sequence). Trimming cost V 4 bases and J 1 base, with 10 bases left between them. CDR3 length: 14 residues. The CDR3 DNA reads TGTGCCAGCAGCTCGGGGAACAGTAACTATGGCTACACCTTC. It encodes CASSSGNSNYGYTF.

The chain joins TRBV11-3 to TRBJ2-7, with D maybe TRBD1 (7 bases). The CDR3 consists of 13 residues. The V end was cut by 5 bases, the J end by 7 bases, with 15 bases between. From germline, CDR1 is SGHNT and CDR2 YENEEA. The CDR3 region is CASSPTTGREQYF. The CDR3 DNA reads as TGTGCCAGCAGCCCTACGACAGGGAGGGAGCAGTACTTC.

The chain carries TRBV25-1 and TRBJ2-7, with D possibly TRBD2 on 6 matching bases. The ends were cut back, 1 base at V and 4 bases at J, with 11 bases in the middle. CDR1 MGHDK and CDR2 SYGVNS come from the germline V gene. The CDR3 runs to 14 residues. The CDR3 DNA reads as TGTGCCAGCAGTGAATTTGGGGGGATTTACGAGCAGTACTTC. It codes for CASSEFGGIYEQYF.

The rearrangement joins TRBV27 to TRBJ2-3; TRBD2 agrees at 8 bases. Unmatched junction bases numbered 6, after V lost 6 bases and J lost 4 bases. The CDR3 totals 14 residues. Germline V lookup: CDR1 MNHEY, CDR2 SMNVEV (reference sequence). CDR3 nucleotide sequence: TGTGCCAGCAGCCGGGGGGGGAGGGCAGATACGCAGTATTTT. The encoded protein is CASSRGGRADTQYF.

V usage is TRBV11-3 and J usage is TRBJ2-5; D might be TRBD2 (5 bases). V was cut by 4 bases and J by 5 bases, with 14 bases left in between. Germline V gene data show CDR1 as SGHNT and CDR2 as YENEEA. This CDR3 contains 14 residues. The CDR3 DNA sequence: TGTGCCAGCAGCTCAGACGGACCGGGGGAGACCCAGTACTTC. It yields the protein CASSSDGPGETQYF.

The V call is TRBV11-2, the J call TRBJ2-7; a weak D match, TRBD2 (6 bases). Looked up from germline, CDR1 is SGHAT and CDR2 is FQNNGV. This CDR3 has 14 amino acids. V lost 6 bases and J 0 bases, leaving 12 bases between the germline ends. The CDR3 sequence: CASSPGGLSYEQYF. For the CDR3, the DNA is TGTGCCAGCAGTCCCGGGGGACTCTCCTACGAGCAGTACTTC.

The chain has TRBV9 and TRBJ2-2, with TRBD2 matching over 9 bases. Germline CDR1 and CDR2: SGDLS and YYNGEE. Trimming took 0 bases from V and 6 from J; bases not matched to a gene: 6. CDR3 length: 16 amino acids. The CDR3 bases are TGTGCCAGCAGCGTAGAGGGCGGGAGGGTTGCCGGGGAGCTGTTTTTT. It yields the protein CASSVEGGRVAGELFF.

CDR3 sequence (DNA): TGTGCCATCAGTGACGCAGGGCAGGGGGCACCCCTCCACTTT. It encodes CAISDAGQGAPLHF. The chain uses TRBV10-3 and TRBJ1-6; TRBD1 agrees at 7 bases. V shed 3 bases, J shed 11 bases, and the junction held 7 bases outside the gene matches. The CDR3 runs 14 residues. CDR1 ENHRY and CDR2 SYGVKD come from the germline V gene.

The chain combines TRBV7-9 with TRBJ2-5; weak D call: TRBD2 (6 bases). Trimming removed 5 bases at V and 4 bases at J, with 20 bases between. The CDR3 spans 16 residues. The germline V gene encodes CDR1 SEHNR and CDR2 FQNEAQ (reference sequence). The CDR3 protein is CASSPQRGVTGETQYF. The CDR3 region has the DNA TGTGCCAGCAGCCCACAACGCGGGGTGACCGGAGAGACCCAGTACTTC. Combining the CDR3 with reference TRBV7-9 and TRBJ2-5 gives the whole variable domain DTGVSQNPRHKITKRGQNVTFRCDPISEHNRLYWYRQTLGQGPEFLTYFQNEAQLEKSRLLSDRFSAERPKGSFSTLEIQRTEQGDSAMYLCASSPQRGVTGETQYFGPGTRLLVL.

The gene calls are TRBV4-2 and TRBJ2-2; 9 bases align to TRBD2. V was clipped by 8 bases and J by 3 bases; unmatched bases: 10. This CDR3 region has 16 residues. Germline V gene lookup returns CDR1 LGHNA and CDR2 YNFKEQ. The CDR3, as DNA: TGTGCCAGCGGCCTATTGGCTAGCGGGGACACCGGGGAGCTGTTTTTT. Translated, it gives CASGLLASGDTGELFF.

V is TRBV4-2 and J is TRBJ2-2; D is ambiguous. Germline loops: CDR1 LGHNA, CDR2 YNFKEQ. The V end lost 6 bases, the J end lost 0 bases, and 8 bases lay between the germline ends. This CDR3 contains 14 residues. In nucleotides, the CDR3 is TGTGCCAGCAGTGCTAGATCGAACACCGGGGAGCTGTTTTTT. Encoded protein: CASSARSNTGELFF.

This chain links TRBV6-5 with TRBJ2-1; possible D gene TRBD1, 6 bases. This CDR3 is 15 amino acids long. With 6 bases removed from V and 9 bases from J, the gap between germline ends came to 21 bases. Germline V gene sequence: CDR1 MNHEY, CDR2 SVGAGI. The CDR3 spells CASSRTDSVWGEQFF. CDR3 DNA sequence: TGTGCCAGCAGCCGGACAGATAGTGTTTGGGGTGAGCAGTTCTTC.